A single sample gave rise to the 7 T cell receptor beta chains below, sequenced in a study of T cells in Graves' hyperthyroidism and ophthalmopathy. Template material for amplifying TCR beta CDR3 regions consisted of RNA transcripts. The HTBI primer set was used in a first-round RT-PCR of the TCR CDR3. TCRdb re-derived calls from the multiplex PCR reads in MiXCR, one entry per CDR3 protein. The repertoire has 600,000 to 900,000 distinct CDR3 sequences, roughly 17% of them found once; the top ten carry under 8.5%. What was sequenced was blood. Receptor source: a young man with Graves' hyperthyroidism.

The chain uses TRBV15 and TRBJ2-7, with 9 bases lining up with TRBD2. CDR1 is LNHNV and CDR2 is YYDKDF in the germline V gene (reference sequence). V trimming: 1 base; J trimming: 4 bases; junction bases outside the gene matches: 5. The CDR3 sequence is 15 residues long. CDR3 DNA sequence: TGTGCCACCAGCAGAGGGGCTAGCGGGACATACGAGCAGTACTTC. Amino acid sequence: CATSRGASGTYEQYF.

The chain joins TRBV6-6 to TRBJ2-4, with 10 bases aligning to TRBD1. The junction had 7 bases not matched to a gene; V was cut back by 2 bases and J by 0 bases. The V gene's germline CDR1 is MNHNY and CDR2 SVGAGI (reference sequence). The CDR3 spans 18 residues. The chain's CDR3 is CASSYAGTGDSAKNIQYF. The CDR3 nucleotides are TGTGCCAGCAGTTACGCCGGGACAGGGGACTCAGCCAAAAACATTCAGTACTTC.

The V call is TRBV27, the J call TRBJ2-2; D might be TRBD1 (6 bases). In germline, CDR1 is MNHEY, CDR2 SMNVEV (reference sequence). The germline V and J ends were trimmed by 2 bases and 2 bases, with 12 bases remaining between them. The CDR3 consists of 16 residues. CDR3: CASSLRAGVNTGELFF. In DNA form, the CDR3 reads TGTGCCAGCAGTTTAAGGGCAGGGGTCAACACCGGGGAGCTGTTTTTT.

This clonotype was seen ten or more times. V is TRBV30 and J is TRBJ2-7, with D unclear. This CDR3 is built from 12 residues. V lost 1 base and J 2 bases, leaving 6 bases between the germline ends. The V gene's germline CDR1 is GTSNPN and CDR2 SVGIG (reference sequence). Here the CDR3 DNA reads TGTGCCTGGAGTGGGGCCGCCTACGAGCAGTACTTC. Translation gives CAWSGAAYEQYF.

This clonotype has only a few counts. The chain is built from TRBV11-2 and TRBJ2-7, with a weak D call TRBD2 (6 bases). Germline CDR1 and CDR2: SGHAT and FQNNGV. V shed 1 base and J shed 0 bases, with 16 bases lying between them. The CDR3 extends over 17 amino acids. CDR3: CASSLVGWGVSSYEQYF. The DNA of the CDR3 is TGTGCCAGCAGCTTAGTTGGCTGGGGGGTCAGCTCCTACGAGCAGTACTTC.

This clonotype has ten or more counts. The V call is TRBV3-1, the J call TRBJ2-5, with D possibly TRBD2 on 6 matching bases. The CDR3 is made up of 15 amino acids. The germline CDR1 and CDR2 sequences are LGHDT and YNNKEL (reference sequence). The ends were cut back, 0 bases at V and 1 base at J, with 9 bases in the middle. The CDR3 region has the DNA TGTGCCAGCAGCCAAGAGGTGGGGGGCCAAGAGACCCAGTACTTC. It is translated as CASSQEVGGQETQYF.

This clonotype was seen once. Written as DNA, the CDR3 is TGTGCCAGCAGCTCGCCTAGCGGGACGATTGCCGAGCAGTACTTC. Its translation: CASSSPSGTIAEQYF. This chain joins TRBV7-9 and TRBJ2-7; 9 bases are a match to TRBD2. The V and J ends lost 4 bases and 6 bases, in that order; junction bases with no gene match: 10. Looked up from germline, CDR1 is SEHNR and CDR2 is FQNEAQ (reference sequence). The CDR3 consists of 15 residues.